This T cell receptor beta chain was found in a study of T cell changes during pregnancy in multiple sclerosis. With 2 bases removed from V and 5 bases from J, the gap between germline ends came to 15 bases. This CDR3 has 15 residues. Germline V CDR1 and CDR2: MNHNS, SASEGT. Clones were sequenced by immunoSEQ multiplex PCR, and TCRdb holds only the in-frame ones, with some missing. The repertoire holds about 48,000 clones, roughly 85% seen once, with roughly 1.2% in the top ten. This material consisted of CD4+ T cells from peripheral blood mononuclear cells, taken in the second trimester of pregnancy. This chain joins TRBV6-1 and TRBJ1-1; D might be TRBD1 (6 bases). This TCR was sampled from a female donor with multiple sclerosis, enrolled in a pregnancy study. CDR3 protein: CASSEILQGITEAFF. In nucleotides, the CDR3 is TGTGCCAGCAGTGAAATTTTACAGGGAATTACTGAAGCTTTCTTT.